Listed here are 26 T cell receptor beta chains from one sample, sequenced in a study of blood T cell repertoires in COVID-19. TCRdb keeps only in-frame clones here, not all; method: immunoSEQ multiplex PCR. In the table there are 180,000 or so clones, 75% to 80% of which are singletons. The sample comprised peripheral blood. The receptors shown here come from a woman in her fifties or sixties with active or convalescent COVID-19.

The chain employs TRBV30 and TRBJ1-2, with D unresolved. The CDR3 totals 14 residues. V lost 0 bases to trimming and J lost 4 bases, with 12 bases between them. Germline CDR1 GTSNPN, CDR2 SVGIG (reference sequence). This chain's CDR3 is CAWSVGQEGYGYTF. The CDR3 DNA reads TGTGCCTGGAGTGTCGGGCAGGAGGGCTATGGCTACACCTTC.

J is TRBJ1-1 and V is TRBV5-1; D is ambiguous. This CDR3 is built from 15 residues. Trimming stripped 4 bases from V and 1 base from J, with 14 bases between. Germline V gene lookup returns CDR1 SGHRS and CDR2 YFSETQ. The CDR3 spells CASSREITANTEAFF. In nucleotides, the CDR3 is TGCGCCAGCAGCCGCGAAATTACAGCGAACACTGAAGCTTTCTTT.

This clone was seen just once. The chain couples TRBV29-1 to TRBJ2-5, with D possibly TRBD2 on 5 matching bases. The germline gives CDR1 SQVTM, CDR2 ANQGSEA. The CDR3 is 12 amino acids. Trimming pared 7 bases from V and 4 bases from J, leaving 13 bases between. In DNA form, the CDR3 reads TGCAGCGCCATCCTGGGAGTAGAGACCCAGTACTTC. This translates into CSAILGVETQYF.

The chain employs TRBV10-2 and TRBJ2-4; 8 positions match TRBD1. Looked up from germline, CDR1 is WSHSY and CDR2 is SAAADI. With V trimmed by 7 bases and J by 5 bases, 4 bases remained unmatched. The CDR3 extends over 13 amino acids. The CDR3 region has the DNA TGCGCCAGCACGACAGGGGCGCAAAACATTCAGTACTTC. Protein sequence: CASTTGAQNIQYF.

This clone was detected only a few times. The chain recombines TRBV7-3 with TRBJ2-2; D is ambiguous. V shed 0 bases and J shed 4 bases, with 9 bases lying between them. This CDR3 has 15 amino acids. From germline, CDR1 is SGHTA and CDR2 FQGTGA. The CDR3 loop is CASSLTLQSTGELFF. For the CDR3, the DNA is TGTGCCAGCAGCTTAACGTTACAGAGCACCGGGGAGCTGTTTTTT.

The CDR3 DNA is TGTGCCAGCAGTCGGGACACCACGAACACCGGGGAGCTGTTTTTT. This encodes CASSRDTTNTGELFF. V usage is TRBV28 and J usage is TRBJ2-2, with TRBD1 as a possible D gene (6 bases). V was cut by 5 bases and J by 0 bases, with 10 bases left in between. The CDR3 sequence is 15 residues long. CDR1 and CDR2 (germline): MDHEN, SYDVKM.

This sequence joins TRBV5-1 and TRBJ2-7, with TRBD2 identical over 11 bases. After removal of 4 bases from V and 0 bases from J, the junction contained 6 bases not matched to a gene. The CDR3 spans 16 residues. Germline loops: CDR1 SGHRS, CDR2 YFSETQ. CDR3 protein: CASSPLAGGSSYEQYF. The CDR3 DNA sequence: TGCGCCAGCAGCCCCCTAGCGGGGGGTTCCTCCTACGAGCAGTACTTC.

This rearrangement joins TRBV10-1 to TRBJ2-5, with D perhaps matching TRBD2 (7 bases). CDR1 is WNHNN and CDR2 is SYGVQD in the germline V gene (reference sequence). This CDR3 contains 13 residues. Trimming removed 9 bases at V and 8 bases at J, with 19 bases between. The DNA for the CDR3 is TGCGCCAGTGTAGGGCGGGGGCGCTGCACCCAGTACTTC. Translated: CASVGRGRCTQYF.

The V call is TRBV7-9, the J call TRBJ2-1; TRBD2 aligns across 8 bases. Germline values: CDR1 SEHNR, CDR2 FQNEAQ (reference sequence). CDR3 size: 16 residues. With 5 bases clipped from V and 1 base from J, the junction kept 7 bases outside the gene matches. The CDR3 region is CASSTEREWSYNEQFF. CDR3 nucleotides: TGTGCCAGCAGCACGGAGCGGGAGTGGTCCTACAATGAGCAGTTCTTC.

V is TRBV28 and J is TRBJ1-1; weak D call: TRBD1 (5 bases). Germline loops: CDR1 MDHEN, CDR2 SYDVKM. V shed 2 bases and J shed 4 bases, with 11 bases lying between them. The CDR3 runs 14 residues. CDR3 sequence (DNA): TGTGCCAGCAGTTTAGTAAGGGGAGGCACTGAAGCTTTCTTT. Amino acid sequence: CASSLVRGGTEAFF. Filled out from reference TRBV28 and TRBJ1-1, the complete variable domain reads DVKVTQSSRYLVKRTGEKVFLECVQDMDHENMFWYRQDPGLGLRLIYFSYDVKMKEKGDIPEGYSVSREKKERFSLILESASTNQTSMYLCASSLVRGGTEAFFGQGTRLTVV.

This chain links TRBV19 with TRBJ1-1; no definite D call. V lost 5 bases to trimming and J lost 8 bases, with 9 bases between them. Germline V lookup: CDR1 LNHDA, CDR2 SQIVND (reference sequence). The CDR3 runs to 11 residues. The CDR3 nucleotides are TGTGCCAGTAGTGTGACCGGGGAAGCTTTCTTT. This encodes CASSVTGEAFF.

The chain couples TRBV7-2 to TRBJ2-6, with a weak D call TRBD1 (6 bases). Trimming pared 0 bases from V and 4 bases from J, leaving 13 bases between. This CDR3 is 17 amino acids long. CDR1 SGHTA and CDR2 FQGNSA come from the germline V gene. The CDR3 spells CASSLAAQGTGANVLTF. CDR3 nucleotide sequence: TGTGCCAGCAGCTTAGCGGCCCAGGGGACGGGGGCCAACGTCCTGACTTTC.

The V gene is TRBV4-2, the J gene TRBJ1-2, with D unresolved. The CDR3 is 12 residues long. Per germline, CDR1 LGHNA and CDR2 YNFKEQ. The germline V and J ends were trimmed by 8 bases and 7 bases, with 14 bases remaining between them. Here the CDR3 reads CASRWETGGYTF. The CDR3 coding sequence is TGTGCCAGCCGCTGGGAGACTGGTGGCTACACCTTC.

This chain links TRBV5-1 with TRBJ2-2; TRBD1 aligns across 7 bases. CDR1 is SGHRS, CDR2 YFSETQ, per germline. This CDR3 is built from 15 residues. The trim removed 4 bases at V and 5 bases at J, leaving 8 bases unmatched. The CDR3 region has the DNA TGCGCCAGCAGCCCAGGGGGTCTCGGGACCGGGGAGCTGTTTTTT. This encodes CASSPGGLGTGELFF.

The V and J genes are TRBV18 and TRBJ2-3, with 11 positions matching TRBD2. V dropped 3 bases and J dropped 8; count of bases not matched to a gene: 7. The CDR3 has 15 amino acids. Germline CDR1 reads KGHSH; CDR2 reads LQKENI. The CDR3 is CASSPELAGVFTQYF. The CDR3 bases are TGTGCCAGCTCACCCGAACTAGCGGGAGTGTTTACGCAGTATTTT.

The sample holds a few counts of this clone. V gene TRBV11-2 combines with J gene TRBJ1-1; D remains ambiguous. Deletions cut 5 bases from V and 2 bases from J, with 15 bases between. CDR3 size: 15 residues. The germline V gene encodes CDR1 SGHAT and CDR2 FQNNGV. The CDR3 DNA reads TGTGCCAGCAGCCTAATGGGCCAGTTAAACACTGAAGCTTTCTTT. Protein sequence: CASSLMGQLNTEAFF.

The chain has TRBV7-2 and TRBJ2-7; 13 bases line up with TRBD2. This CDR3 is built from 16 residues. Germline values: CDR1 SGHTA, CDR2 FQGNSA. J lost 3 bases, V lost 1 base, and 3 bases had no gene match. The CDR3 region is CASSLGTSGSGYEQYF. The CDR3 coding sequence is TGTGCCAGCAGCTTAGGGACTAGCGGGAGTGGCTACGAGCAGTACTTC.

J is TRBJ2-2 and V is TRBV10-1; 7 positions match TRBD2. The germline CDR1 and CDR2 sequences are WNHNN and SYGVQD (reference sequence). The V segment lost 9 bases and the J segment 9 bases; nucleotides outside the gene matches: 4. The CDR3 has 11 amino acids. DNA for the CDR3: TGCGCCAGGACTAGCACATGGGAGCTGTTTTTT. It specifies CARTSTWELFF.

V is TRBV13 and J is TRBJ1-6, with D possibly being TRBD1 (6 bases). The CDR3 length is 18 residues. The V and J ends lost 5 bases and 1 base respectively, with 18 bases between them. The germline CDR1 and CDR2 sequences are PRHDT and FYEKMQ (reference sequence). The CDR3 coding sequence is TGTGCCAGCAGCGGAGCGACAGGCGATAGTTCCTATAATTCACCCCTCCACTTT. It codes for CASSGATGDSSYNSPLHF.

The rearrangement links TRBV7-2 to TRBJ2-5; TRBD2 might be the D (7 bases). Deletions cut 3 bases from V and 1 base from J, with 9 bases between. The CDR3 runs 14 residues. Germline CDR1 reads SGHTA; CDR2 reads FQGNSA. CDR3 nucleotides: TGTGCCAGCAGCTTGGGGGGGGCCCAAGAGACCCAGTACTTC. It codes for CASSLGGAQETQYF.

V usage is TRBV5-1 and J usage is TRBJ2-1, with D possibly TRBD2 on 6 matching bases. Germline CDR1 SGHRS, CDR2 YFSETQ. CDR3 size: 15 residues. Trimming cost V 4 bases and J 9 bases, with 20 bases left between them. The CDR3 DNA is TGCGCCAGCAGCCTGGAGGGGCCTCCAGCGGGTGAGCAGTTCTTC. Amino acid sequence: CASSLEGPPAGEQFF.

This clone was seen only a few times. The rearrangement uses TRBV7-2 and TRBJ2-3, with no clear D. Between the trimmed V and J ends, which lost 0 bases and 5 bases, there was a span of 9 bases. The CDR3 is 14 residues long. Germline-derived CDR1 and CDR2 are SGHTA and FQGNSA. The CDR3 region has the DNA TGTGCCAGCAGCTTAGCCCTGACACAAGATACGCAGTATTTT. It is translated as CASSLALTQDTQYF.

The count of this clone is one. The gene calls are TRBV28 and TRBJ2-5; 10 bases match TRBD1. CDR3 length equals 16 residues. Looked up from germline, CDR1 is MDHEN and CDR2 is SYDVKM. Trimming took 5 bases from V and 6 from J; bases not matched to a gene: 12. CDR3 amino acids: CASSPRQGASGKTQYF. The CDR3 DNA follows: TGTGCCAGCAGTCCACGACAGGGGGCGTCGGGGAAGACCCAGTACTTC. The full variable domain, rest sourced from reference TRBV28 and TRBJ2-5, is DVKVTQSSRYLVKRTGEKVFLECVQDMDHENMFWYRQDPGLGLRLIYFSYDVKMKEKGDIPEGYSVSREKKERFSLILESASTNQTSMYLCASSPRQGASGKTQYFGPGTRLLVL.

This rearrangement joins TRBV25-1 to TRBJ2-6; tentative D call: TRBD1 (5 bases). The CDR3 contains 14 residues. Trimming removed 0 bases from V and 7 bases from J, with 7 bases in between. Per the germline V gene, CDR1 is MGHDK and CDR2 is SYGVNS. The CDR3 is CASSEYRAANVLTF. The CDR3 DNA reads as TGTGCCAGCAGTGAATACAGGGCAGCCAACGTCCTGACTTTC.

V and J are TRBV18 and TRBJ1-2; possibly TRBD1 for D (5 bases). V gave up 0 bases and J gave up 5 bases, with 10 bases separating them. Germline values: CDR1 KGHSH, CDR2 LQKENI. The CDR3 contains 14 residues. DNA of the CDR3: TGTGCCAGCTCACCACCGCAGGGTCTTTATGGCTACACCTTC. Its protein product is CASSPPQGLYGYTF.

The chain joins TRBV28 to TRBJ1-1, with D uncertain. The CDR3 extends over 12 amino acids. Germline V gene sequence: CDR1 MDHEN, CDR2 SYDVKM. The V end lost 2 bases, the J end lost 4 bases, and 5 bases lay between the germline ends. In DNA, the CDR3 is TGTGCCAGCAGTTTAGCGGGCACTGAAGCTTTCTTT. Translated, it gives CASSLAGTEAFF. Complete variable domain (other parts from reference TRBV28 and TRBJ1-1): DVKVTQSSRYLVKRTGEKVFLECVQDMDHENMFWYRQDPGLGLRLIYFSYDVKMKEKGDIPEGYSVSREKKERFSLILESASTNQTSMYLCASSLAGTEAFFGQGTRLTVV.